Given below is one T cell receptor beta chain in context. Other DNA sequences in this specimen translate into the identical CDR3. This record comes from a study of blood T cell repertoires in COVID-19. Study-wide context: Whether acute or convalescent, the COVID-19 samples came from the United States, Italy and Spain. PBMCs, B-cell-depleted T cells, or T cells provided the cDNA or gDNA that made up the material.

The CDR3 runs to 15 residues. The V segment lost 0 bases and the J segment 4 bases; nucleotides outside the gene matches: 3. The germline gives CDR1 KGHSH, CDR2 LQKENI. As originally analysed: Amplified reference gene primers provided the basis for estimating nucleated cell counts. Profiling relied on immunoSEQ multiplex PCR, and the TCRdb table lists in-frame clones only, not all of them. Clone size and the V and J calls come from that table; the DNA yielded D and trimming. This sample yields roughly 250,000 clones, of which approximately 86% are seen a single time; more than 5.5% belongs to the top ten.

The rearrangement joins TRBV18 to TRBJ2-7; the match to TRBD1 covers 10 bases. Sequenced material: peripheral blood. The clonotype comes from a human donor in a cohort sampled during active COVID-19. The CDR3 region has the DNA TGTGCCAGCTCACCACCGAGGGGACAGGGGTACGAGCAGTACTTC. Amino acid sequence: CASSPPRGQGYEQYF.